This T cell receptor beta chain was captured by sequencing in a study of T cells in Graves' hyperthyroidism and ophthalmopathy. Study findings and constraints: A model of 13 V-J features distinguished ophthalmopathy from stable hyperthyroidism. In blood, most of the thyroid clonotypes expanded above 0.001 were also present. Ophthalmopathy was model-predicted a median around 6.1 months pre-onset.

The TCR beta CDR3 regions underwent amplification using RNA transcripts as the source. The HTBI set primed first-round TCR CDR3 RT-PCR. TCRdb fed the multiplex PCR reads into MiXCR, producing one record per CDR3 protein. The sample lists 490,000 or so distinct CDR3 sequences, 16% occurring once. About this clonotype: Its specificity is unknown.

Germline lookup yields CDR1 WNHNN and CDR2 SYGVQD (reference sequence). V dropped 6 bases and J dropped 4 bases, with 12 bases sitting between them. CDR3 length equals 13 residues. The authors obtained PBMCs from over 8.5 ml of fresh peripheral blood. The sequence derives from a woman in her 30s with Graves' ophthalmopathy. This chain connects TRBV10-1 to TRBJ1-2; D call uncertain. Sequencing input: blood. The CDR3 DNA reads TGCGCCAGCAGCGCCCGGGCCAGCTATGGCTACACCTTC. This translates into CASSARASYGYTF.